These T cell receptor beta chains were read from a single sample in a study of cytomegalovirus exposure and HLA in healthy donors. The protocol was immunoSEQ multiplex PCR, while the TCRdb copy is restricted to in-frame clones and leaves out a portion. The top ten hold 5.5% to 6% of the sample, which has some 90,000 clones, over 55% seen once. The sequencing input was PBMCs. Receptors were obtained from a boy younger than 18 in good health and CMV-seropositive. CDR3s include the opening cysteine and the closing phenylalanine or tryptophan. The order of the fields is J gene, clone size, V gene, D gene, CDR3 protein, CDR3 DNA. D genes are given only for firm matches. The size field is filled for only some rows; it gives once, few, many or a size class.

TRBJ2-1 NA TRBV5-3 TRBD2 CARSCGGGNEQFF TGTGCCAGAAGCTGTGGGGGGGGCAATGAGCAGTTCTTC
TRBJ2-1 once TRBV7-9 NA CASRSSTGINEQFF TGTGCCAGCAGATCCTCTACGGGAATCAATGAGCAGTTCTTC
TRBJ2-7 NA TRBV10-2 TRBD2 CATGTSGPEQYF TGCGCCACCGGGACTAGCGGACCCGAGCAGTACTTC
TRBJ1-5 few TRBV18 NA CASSNQGSNQPQHF TGTGCCAGCTCAAATCAGGGGAGCAATCAGCCCCAGCATTTT
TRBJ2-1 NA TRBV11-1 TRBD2 CASTNGLAGDNEQFF TGTGCCAGCACCAACGGACTAGCGGGGGACAATGAGCAGTTCTTC
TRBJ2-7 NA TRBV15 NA CATSRATLYEQYF TGTGCCACCAGCAGAGCCACTCTCTACGAGCAGTACTTC
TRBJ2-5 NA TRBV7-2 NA CASSLARETQYF TGTGCCAGCAGCTTAGCGCGGGAGACCCAGTACTTC
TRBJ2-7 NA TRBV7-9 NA CASSMPIAAVYEQYF TGTGCCAGCAGCATGCCTATTGCGGCAGTTTACGAGCAGTACTTC
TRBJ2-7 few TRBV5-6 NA CASSHGRQESSYEQYF TGTGCCAGCAGCCACGGCCGACAGGAAAGCTCCTACGAGCAGTACTTC
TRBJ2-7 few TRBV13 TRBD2 CASSLGRLAGVEEQYF TGTGCCAGCAGCTTAGGCCGACTAGCGGGAGTGGAAGAGCAGTACTTC
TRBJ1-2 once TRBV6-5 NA CASGWTANYGYTF TGTGCCAGCGGTTGGACAGCTAACTATGGCTACACCTTC
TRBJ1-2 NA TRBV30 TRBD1 CAWIPQGFDLGGYTF TGTGCCTGGATACCACAGGGGTTCGATTTAGGCGGCTACACCTTC
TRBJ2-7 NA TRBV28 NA CASRIAPSSYEQYF TGTGCCAGCAGGATAGCGCCGAGCTCCTACGAGCAGTACTTC
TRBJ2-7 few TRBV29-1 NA CSVTGTNPYEQYF TGCAGCGTTACAGGAACGAACCCTTACGAGCAGTACTTC
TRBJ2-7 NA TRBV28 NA CASSLPFRSYEQYF TGTGCCAGCAGTCTACCCTTCCGCTCCTACGAGCAGTACTTC
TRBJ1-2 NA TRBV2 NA CASSDGGTGVNTF TGTGCCAGCAGTGATGGGGGAACGGGGGTTAACACCTTC
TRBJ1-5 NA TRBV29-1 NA CSVSQGNQPQHF TGCAGCGTTAGCCAGGGCAATCAGCCCCAGCATTTT
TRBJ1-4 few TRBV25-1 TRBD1 CASSEWAGGSEKLFF TGTGCCAGCAGTGAATGGGCAGGGGGCAGTGAAAAACTGTTTTTT
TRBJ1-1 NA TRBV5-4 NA CASSLVGRNTEAFF TGTGCCAGCAGCTTGGTCGGTCGGAACACTGAAGCTTTCTTT
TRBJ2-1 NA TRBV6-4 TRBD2 CASSDGGGYNEQFF TGTGCCAGCAGTGACGGCGGGGGGTACAATGAGCAGTTCTTC
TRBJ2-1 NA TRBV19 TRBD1 CASSIRDRGRYNEQFF TGTGCCAGTAGTATAAGGGACAGGGGACGCTACAATGAGCAGTTCTTC
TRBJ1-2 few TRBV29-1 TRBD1 CSVGGTGGTYGYTF TGCAGCGTTGGGGGGACAGGGGGGACTTATGGCTACACCTTC
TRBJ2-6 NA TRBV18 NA CASSPLSGAGANVLTF TGTGCCAGCTCACCTCTCTCCGGGGCTGGGGCCAACGTCCTGACTTTC
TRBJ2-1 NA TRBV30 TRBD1 CAWSVRQGNEQFF TGTGCCTGGAGTGTTAGACAGGGGAATGAGCAGTTCTTC
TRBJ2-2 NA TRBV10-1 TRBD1 CASGRGGPNTGELFF TGCGCCAGCGGCAGAGGGGGCCCGAACACCGGGGAGCTGTTTTTT
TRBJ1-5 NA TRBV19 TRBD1 CASSDRRGVQPQHF TGTGCCAGTAGTGACCGCAGGGGGGTACAGCCCCAGCATTTT
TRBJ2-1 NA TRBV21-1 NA CASKGSPSGYNEQFF TGTGCCAGCAAGGGAAGCCCTAGCGGTTACAATGAGCAGTTCTTC
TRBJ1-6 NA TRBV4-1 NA CASSQISSYNSPLHF TGCGCCAGCAGCCAAATCAGCTCCTATAATTCACCCCTCCACTTT
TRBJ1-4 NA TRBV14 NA CASSQVGTSAGKLFF TGTGCCAGCAGCCAAGTCGGGACATCTGCTGGAAAACTGTTTTTT
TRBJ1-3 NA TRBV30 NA CAWTFSGNTIYF TGTGCCTGGACCTTCTCTGGAAACACCATATATTTT
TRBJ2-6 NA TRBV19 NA CASSYLAIGVSGANVLTF TGTGCCAGTAGTTACCTGGCAATAGGGGTATCGGGGGCCAACGTCCTGACTTTC
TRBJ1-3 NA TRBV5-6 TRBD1 CASSLTGTGRNTIYF TGTGCCAGCAGCTTGACTGGGACAGGGAGAAACACCATATATTTT
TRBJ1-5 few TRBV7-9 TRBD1 CASSRGQAQPQHF TGTGCCAGCAGCCGAGGACAGGCTCAGCCCCAGCATTTT
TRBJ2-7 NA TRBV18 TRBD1 CASSGQLSYEQYF TGTGCCAGCTCGGGACAGCTCTCCTACGAGCAGTACTTC
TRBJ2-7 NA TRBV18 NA CASSADRLTSYEQYF TGTGCCAGCTCAGCAGACAGATTGACCTCCTACGAGCAGTACTTC
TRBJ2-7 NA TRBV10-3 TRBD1 CAIRSITGDSYEQYF TGTGCCATCAGATCAATTACAGGGGACTCCTACGAGCAGTACTTC
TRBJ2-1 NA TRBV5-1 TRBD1 CASSSGQGGQSSYNEQFF TGCGCCAGCAGCTCAGGACAGGGGGGCCAAAGCTCCTACAATGAGCAGTTCTTC
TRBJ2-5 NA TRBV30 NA CAWSVRRGETQYF TGTGCCTGGAGTGTACGTAGAGGGGAGACCCAGTACTTC
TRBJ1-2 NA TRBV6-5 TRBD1 CASGRDRGGGGYTF TGTGCCAGCGGCCGGGACAGGGGAGGAGGTGGCTACACCTTC
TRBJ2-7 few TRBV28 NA CASSTFGGISYEQYF TGTGCCAGCAGCACCTTCGGGGGAATCAGCTACGAGCAGTACTTC
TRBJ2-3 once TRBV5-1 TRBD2 CASSQLAGTSTDTQYF TGCGCCAGCAGCCAACTAGCGGGGACTAGCACAGATACGCAGTATTTT
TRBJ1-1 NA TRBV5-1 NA CASSQIRTDYTEAFF TGCGCCAGCAGCCAAATACGGACGGACTACACTGAAGCTTTCTTT
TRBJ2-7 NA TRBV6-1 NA CASTIYHRVGEQYF TGTGCCAGCACTATCTATCACCGTGTCGGCGAGCAGTACTTC
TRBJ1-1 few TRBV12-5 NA CASGFSGGITEAFF TGTGCTAGTGGTTTCTCGGGGGGGATCACTGAAGCTTTCTTT
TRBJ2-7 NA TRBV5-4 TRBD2 CASSRGGSGYEQYF TGTGCCAGCAGCCGCGGGGGTAGCGGCTACGAGCAGTACTTC
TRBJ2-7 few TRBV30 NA CAWSVQGYEQYF TGTGCCTGGAGTGTACAGGGCTACGAGCAGTACTTC
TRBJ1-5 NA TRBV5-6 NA CASSLGGVNQPQHF TGTGCCAGCAGCTTGGGCGGGGTAAATCAGCCCCAGCATTTT
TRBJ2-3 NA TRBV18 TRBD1 CASSPDRGGTDTQYF TGTGCCAGCTCACCAGACAGGGGGGGCACAGATACGCAGTATTTT
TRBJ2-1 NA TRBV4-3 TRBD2 CASSHLRGTSGHYNEQFF TGCGCCAGCAGCCATCTCAGAGGGACTAGCGGACATTACAATGAGCAGTTCTTC